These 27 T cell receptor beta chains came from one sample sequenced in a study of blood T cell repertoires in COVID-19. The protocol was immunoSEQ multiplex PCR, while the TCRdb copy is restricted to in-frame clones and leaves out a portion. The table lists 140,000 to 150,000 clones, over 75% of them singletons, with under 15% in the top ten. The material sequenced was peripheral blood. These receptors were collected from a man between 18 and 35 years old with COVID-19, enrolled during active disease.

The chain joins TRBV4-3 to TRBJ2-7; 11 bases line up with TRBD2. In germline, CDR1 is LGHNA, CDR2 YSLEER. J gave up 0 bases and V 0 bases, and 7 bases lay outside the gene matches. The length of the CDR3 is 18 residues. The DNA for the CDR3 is TGCGCCAGCAGCCAAGAGGCTAGCGGGAGGTTTAGCTCCTACGAGCAGTACTTC. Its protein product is CASSQEASGRFSSYEQYF.

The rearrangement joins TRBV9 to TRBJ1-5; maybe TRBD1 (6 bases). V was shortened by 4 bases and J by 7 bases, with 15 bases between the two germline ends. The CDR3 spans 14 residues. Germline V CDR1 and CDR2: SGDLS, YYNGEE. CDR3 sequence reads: CASSRGGPGQPQHF. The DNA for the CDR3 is TGTGCCAGCAGCAGGGGGGGGCCGGGGCAGCCCCAGCATTTT.

The CDR3 region has the DNA TGCGCCAGCAGCCCTCGGATTTACGGGGCGGGGTACAATGAGCAGTTCTTC. It translates to CASSPRIYGAGYNEQFF. The V and J genes are TRBV4-3 and TRBJ2-1, with D perhaps matching TRBD2 (6 bases). CDR3 length: 17 amino acids. Trimming pared 4 bases from V and 4 bases from J, leaving 20 bases between. Germline V CDR1 and CDR2: LGHNA, YSLEER.

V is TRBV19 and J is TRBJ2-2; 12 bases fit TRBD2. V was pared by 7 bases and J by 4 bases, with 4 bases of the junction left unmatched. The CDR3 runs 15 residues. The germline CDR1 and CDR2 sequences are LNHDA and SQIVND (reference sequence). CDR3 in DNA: TGTGCCAGTAAGAGACTAGCGGGGGTCACCGGGGAGCTGTTTTTT. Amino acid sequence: CASKRLAGVTGELFF. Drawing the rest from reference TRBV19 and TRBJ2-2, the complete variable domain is DGGITQSPKYLFRKEGQNVTLSCEQNLNHDAMYWYRQDPGQGLRLIYYSQIVNDFQKGDIAEGYSVSREKKESFPLTVTSAQKNPTAFYLCASKRLAGVTGELFFGEGSRLTVL.

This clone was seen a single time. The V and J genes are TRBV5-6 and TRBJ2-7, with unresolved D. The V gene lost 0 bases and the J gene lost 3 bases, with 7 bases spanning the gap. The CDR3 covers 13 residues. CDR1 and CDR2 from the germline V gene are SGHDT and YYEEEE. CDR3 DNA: TGTGCCAGCAGCTTGGGGGCAGACTACGAGCAGTACTTC. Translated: CASSLGADYEQYF.

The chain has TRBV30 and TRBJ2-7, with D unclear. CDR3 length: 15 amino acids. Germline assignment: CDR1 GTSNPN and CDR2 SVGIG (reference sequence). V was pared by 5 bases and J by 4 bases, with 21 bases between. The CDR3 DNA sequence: TGTGCCTGGGCTCGAACCGCTAGGCGATCTTACGAGCAGTACTTC. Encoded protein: CAWARTARRSYEQYF.

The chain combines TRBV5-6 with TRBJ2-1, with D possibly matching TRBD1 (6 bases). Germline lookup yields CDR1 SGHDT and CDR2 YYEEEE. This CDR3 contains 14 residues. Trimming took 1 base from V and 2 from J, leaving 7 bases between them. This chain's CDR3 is CASSLRGTYNEQFF. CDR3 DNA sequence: TGTGCCAGCAGCTTGAGGGGGACCTACAATGAGCAGTTCTTC.

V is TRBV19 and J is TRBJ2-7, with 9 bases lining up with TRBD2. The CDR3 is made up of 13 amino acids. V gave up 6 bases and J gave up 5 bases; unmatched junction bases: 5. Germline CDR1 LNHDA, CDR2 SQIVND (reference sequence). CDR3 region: CASRQAGGHEQYF. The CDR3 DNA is TGTGCCAGTAGACAAGCGGGGGGCCACGAGCAGTACTTC.

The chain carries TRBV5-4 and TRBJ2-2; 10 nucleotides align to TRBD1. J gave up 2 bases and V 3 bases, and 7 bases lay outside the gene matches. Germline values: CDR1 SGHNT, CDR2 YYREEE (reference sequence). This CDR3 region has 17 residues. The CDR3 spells CASSSYRQGANTGELFF. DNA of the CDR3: TGTGCCAGCAGCTCTTACCGACAGGGGGCAAACACCGGGGAGCTGTTTTTT.

The CDR3 DNA sequence: TGTGCCAGCTCAAACGGTATAGCGGGAGGGTCCTACAATGAGCAGTTCTTC. Its translation is CASSNGIAGGSYNEQFF. The chain recombines TRBV18 with TRBJ2-1, with 11 nucleotides matching TRBD2. The V segment lost 5 bases and the J segment 1 base; nucleotides outside the gene matches: 7. Germline values: CDR1 KGHSH, CDR2 LQKENI. CDR3 size: 17 residues.

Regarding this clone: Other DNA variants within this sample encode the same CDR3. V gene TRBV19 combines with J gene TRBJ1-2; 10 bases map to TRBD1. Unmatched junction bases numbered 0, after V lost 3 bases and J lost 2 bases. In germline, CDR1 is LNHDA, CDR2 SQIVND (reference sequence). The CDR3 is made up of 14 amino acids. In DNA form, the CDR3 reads TGTGCCAGTAGTATGGGACAGGGGAACTATGGCTACACCTTC. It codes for CASSMGQGNYGYTF.

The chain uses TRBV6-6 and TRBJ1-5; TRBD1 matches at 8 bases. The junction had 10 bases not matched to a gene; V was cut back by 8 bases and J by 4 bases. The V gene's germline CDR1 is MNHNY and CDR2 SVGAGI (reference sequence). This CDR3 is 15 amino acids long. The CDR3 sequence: CASGRTGTGNQPQHF. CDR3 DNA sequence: TGTGCCAGCGGACGAACCGGGACAGGTAATCAGCCCCAGCATTTT.

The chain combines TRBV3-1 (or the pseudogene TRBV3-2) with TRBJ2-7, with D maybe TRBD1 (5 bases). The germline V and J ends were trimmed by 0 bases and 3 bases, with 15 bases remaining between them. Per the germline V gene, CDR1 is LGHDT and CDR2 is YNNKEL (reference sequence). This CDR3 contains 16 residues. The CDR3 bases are TGTGCCAGCAGCCAAGATTCCGACAGCCATAGCTACGAGCAGTACTTC. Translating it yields CASSQDSDSHSYEQYF.

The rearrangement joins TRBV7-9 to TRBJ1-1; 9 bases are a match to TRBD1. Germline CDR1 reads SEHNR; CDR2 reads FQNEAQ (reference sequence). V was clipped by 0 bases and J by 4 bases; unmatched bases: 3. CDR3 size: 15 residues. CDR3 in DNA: TGTGCCAGCAGCTTAGCGACAGGGGGGAGCACTGAAGCTTTCTTT. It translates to CASSLATGGSTEAFF.

The CDR3 DNA reads as TGTGCCAGCAGCTGGGGGACAGGGGGCGCGGAAGATACGCAGTATTTT. Translated: CASSWGTGGAEDTQYF. The gene calls are TRBV11-3 and TRBJ2-3; 12 bases line up with TRBD1. Germline loops: CDR1 SGHNT, CDR2 YENEEA. Germline trimming cut 4 bases from V and 5 bases from J; bases unmatched to any gene: 7. The CDR3 is 16 amino acids.

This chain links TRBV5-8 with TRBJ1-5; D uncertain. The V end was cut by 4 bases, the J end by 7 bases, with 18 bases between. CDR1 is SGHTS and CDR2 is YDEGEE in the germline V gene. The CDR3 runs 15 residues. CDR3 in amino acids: CASSPGYGNQQPQHF. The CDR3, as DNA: TGTGCCAGCAGCCCGGGGTATGGCAACCAACAGCCCCAGCATTTT.

The CDR3 DNA reads as TGTGCCAGCACAGGACAGGCCATCTACGAGCAGTACTTC. The encoded protein is CASTGQAIYEQYF. The rearrangement links TRBV28 to TRBJ2-7; 7 bases agree with TRBD1. The germline V gene encodes CDR1 MDHEN and CDR2 SYDVKM. CDR3 length equals 13 residues. The V gene end was trimmed by 7 bases and the J gene end by 3 bases; junction bases not matched to a gene: 6. The full variable domain, rest sourced from reference TRBV28 and TRBJ2-7, is DVKVTQSSRYLVKRTGEKVFLECVQDMDHENMFWYRQDPGLGLRLIYFSYDVKMKEKGDIPEGYSVSREKKERFSLILESASTNQTSMYLCASTGQAIYEQYFGPGTRLTVT.

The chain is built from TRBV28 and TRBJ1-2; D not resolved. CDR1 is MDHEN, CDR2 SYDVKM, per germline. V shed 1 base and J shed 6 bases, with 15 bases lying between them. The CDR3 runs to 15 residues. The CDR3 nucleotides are TGTGCCAGCAGTTTATTGTTAGCCTTCCCTCATGGCTACACCTTC. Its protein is CASSLLLAFPHGYTF.

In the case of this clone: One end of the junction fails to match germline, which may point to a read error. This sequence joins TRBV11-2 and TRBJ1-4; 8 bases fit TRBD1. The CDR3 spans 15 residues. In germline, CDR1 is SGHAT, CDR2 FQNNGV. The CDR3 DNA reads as TGTGCCAGCAGCTCGACAGGGGCAACTAATGAAAAACTGCTTTTT. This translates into CASSSTGATNEKLLF.

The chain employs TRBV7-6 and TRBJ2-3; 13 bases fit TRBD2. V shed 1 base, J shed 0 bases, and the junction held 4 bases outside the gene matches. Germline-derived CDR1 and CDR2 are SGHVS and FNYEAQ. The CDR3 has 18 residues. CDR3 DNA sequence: TGTGCCAGCAGCTTAGGGTCGGGACTAGCGGGAAGCACAGATACGCAGTATTTT. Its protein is CASSLGSGLAGSTDTQYF.

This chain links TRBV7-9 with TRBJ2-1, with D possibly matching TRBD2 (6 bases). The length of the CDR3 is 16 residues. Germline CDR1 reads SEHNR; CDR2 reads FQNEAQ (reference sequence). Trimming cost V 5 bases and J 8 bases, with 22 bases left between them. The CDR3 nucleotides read TGTGCCAGCAGCACCCGGGACTCCAGAGCGGTCGATGAGCAGTTCTTC. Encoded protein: CASSTRDSRAVDEQFF. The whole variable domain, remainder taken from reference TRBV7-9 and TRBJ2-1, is DTGVSQNPRHKITKRGQNVTFRCDPISEHNRLYWYRQTLGQGPEFLTYFQNEAQLEKSRLLSDRFSAERPKGSFSTLEIQRTEQGDSAMYLCASSTRDSRAVDEQFFGPGTRLTVL.

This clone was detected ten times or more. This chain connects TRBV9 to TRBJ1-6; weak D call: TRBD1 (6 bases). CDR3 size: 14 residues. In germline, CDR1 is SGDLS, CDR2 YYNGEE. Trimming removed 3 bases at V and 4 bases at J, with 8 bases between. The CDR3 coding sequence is TGTGCCAGCAGCGCACAGGGTTATAATTCACCCCTCCACTTT. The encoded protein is CASSAQGYNSPLHF.

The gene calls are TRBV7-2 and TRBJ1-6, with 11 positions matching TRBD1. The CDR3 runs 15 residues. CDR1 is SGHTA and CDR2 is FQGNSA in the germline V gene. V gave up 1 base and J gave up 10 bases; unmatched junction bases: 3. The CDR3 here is CASSLGRDRGSPLHF. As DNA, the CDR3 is TGTGCCAGCAGCTTAGGCCGGGACAGGGGGTCACCCCTCCACTTT.

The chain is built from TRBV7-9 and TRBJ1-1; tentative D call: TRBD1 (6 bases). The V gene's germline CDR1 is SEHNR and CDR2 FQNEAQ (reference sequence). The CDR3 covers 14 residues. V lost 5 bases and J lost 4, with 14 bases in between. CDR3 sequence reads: CASSPNRAGTEAFF. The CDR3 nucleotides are TGTGCCAGCAGCCCGAACAGGGCGGGCACTGAAGCTTTCTTT. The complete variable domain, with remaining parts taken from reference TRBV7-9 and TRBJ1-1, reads DTGVSQNPRHKITKRGQNVTFRCDPISEHNRLYWYRQTLGQGPEFLTYFQNEAQLEKSRLLSDRFSAERPKGSFSTLEIQRTEQGDSAMYLCASSPNRAGTEAFFGQGTRLTVV.

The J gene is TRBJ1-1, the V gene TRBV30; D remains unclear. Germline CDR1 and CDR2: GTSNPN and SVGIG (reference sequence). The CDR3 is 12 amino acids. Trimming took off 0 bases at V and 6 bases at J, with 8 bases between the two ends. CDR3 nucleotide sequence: TGTGCCTGGAGTGTACCCTATTCTGAAGCTTTCTTT. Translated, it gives CAWSVPYSEAFF. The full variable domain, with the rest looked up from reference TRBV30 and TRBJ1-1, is SQTIHQWPATLVQPVGSPLSLECTVEGTSNPNLYWYRQAAGRGLQLLFYSVGIGQISSEVPQNLSASRPQDRQFILSSKKLLLSDSGFYLCAWSVPYSEAFFGQGTRLTVV.

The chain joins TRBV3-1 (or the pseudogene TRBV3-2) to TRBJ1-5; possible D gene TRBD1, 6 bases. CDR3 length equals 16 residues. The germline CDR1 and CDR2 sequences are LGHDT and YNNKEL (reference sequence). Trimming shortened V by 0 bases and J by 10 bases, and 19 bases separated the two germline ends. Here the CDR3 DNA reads TGTGCCAGCAGCCAAGAGGTGAGCGGGGGCCGGCTTCCCCAGCATTTT. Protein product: CASSQEVSGGRLPQHF.

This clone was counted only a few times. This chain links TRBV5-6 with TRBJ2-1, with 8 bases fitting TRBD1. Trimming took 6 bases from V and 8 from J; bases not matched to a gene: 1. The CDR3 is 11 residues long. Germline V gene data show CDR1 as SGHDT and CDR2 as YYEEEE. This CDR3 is CASTGGYEQFF. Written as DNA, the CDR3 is TGTGCCAGCACAGGGGGCTATGAGCAGTTCTTC. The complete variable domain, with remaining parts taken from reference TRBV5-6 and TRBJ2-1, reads DAGVTQSPTHLIKTRGQQVTLRCSPKSGHDTVSWYQQALGQGPQFIFQYYEEEERQRGNFPDRFSGHQFPNYSSELNVNALLLGDSALYLCASTGGYEQFFGPGTRLTVL.